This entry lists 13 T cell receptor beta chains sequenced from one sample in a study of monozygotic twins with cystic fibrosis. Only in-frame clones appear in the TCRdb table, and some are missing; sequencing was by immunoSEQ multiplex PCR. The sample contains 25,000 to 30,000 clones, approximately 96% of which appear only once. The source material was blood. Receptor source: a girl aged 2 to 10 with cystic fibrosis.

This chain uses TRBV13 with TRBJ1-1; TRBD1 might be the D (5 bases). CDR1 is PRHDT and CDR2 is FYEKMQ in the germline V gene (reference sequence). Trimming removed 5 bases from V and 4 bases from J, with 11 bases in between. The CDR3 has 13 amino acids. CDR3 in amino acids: CASSPWGTTEAFF. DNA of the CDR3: TGTGCCAGCAGCCCCTGGGGGACCACTGAAGCTTTCTTT.

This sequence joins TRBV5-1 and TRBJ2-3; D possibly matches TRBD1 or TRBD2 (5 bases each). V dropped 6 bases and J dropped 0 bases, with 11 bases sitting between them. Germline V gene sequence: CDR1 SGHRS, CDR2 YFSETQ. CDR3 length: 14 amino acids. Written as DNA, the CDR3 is TGCGCCAGCATTCGGGGCGCGAGCACAGATACGCAGTATTTT. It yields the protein CASIRGASTDTQYF.

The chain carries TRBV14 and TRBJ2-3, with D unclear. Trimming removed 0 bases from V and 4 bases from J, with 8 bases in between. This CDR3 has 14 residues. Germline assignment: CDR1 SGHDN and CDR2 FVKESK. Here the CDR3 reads CASSQDWTPDTQYF. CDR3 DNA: TGTGCCAGCAGCCAAGACTGGACCCCAGATACGCAGTATTTT.

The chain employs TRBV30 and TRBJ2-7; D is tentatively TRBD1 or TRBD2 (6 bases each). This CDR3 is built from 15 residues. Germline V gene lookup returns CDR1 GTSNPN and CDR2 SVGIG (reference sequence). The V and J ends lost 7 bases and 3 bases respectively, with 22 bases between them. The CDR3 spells CASGGGSRGLYEQYF. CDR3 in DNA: TGTGCCTCCGGAGGGGGTTCTAGGGGTCTCTACGAGCAGTACTTC. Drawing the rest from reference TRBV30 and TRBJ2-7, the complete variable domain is SQTIHQWPATLVQPVGSPLSLECTVEGTSNPNLYWYRQAAGRGLQLLFYSVGIGQISSEVPQNLSASRPQDRQFILSSKKLLLSDSGFYLCASGGGSRGLYEQYFGPGTRLTVT.

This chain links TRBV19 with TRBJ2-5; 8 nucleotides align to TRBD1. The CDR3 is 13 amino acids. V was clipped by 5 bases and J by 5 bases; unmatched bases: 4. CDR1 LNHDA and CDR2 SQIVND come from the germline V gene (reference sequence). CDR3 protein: CASSLTGVETQYF. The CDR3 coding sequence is TGTGCCAGTAGTTTGACAGGGGTGGAGACCCAGTACTTC.

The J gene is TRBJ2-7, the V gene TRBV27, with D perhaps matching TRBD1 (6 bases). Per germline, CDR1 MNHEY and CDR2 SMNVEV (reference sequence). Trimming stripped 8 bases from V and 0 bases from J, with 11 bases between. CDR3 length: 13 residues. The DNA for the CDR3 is TGTGCCAGCTCCGGGACAAGCTCCTACGAGCAGTACTTC. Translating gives CASSGTSSYEQYF.

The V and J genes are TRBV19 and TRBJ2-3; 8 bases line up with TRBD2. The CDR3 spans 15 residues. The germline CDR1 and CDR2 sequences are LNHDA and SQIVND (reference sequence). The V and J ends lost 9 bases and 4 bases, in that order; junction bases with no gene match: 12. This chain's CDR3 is CARRISGVGADTQYF. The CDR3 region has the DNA TGTGCCAGGAGAATTAGCGGGGTTGGCGCAGATACGCAGTATTTT.

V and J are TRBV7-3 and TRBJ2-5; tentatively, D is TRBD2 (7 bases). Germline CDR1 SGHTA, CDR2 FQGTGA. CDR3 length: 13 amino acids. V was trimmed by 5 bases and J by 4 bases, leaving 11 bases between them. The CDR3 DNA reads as TGTGCCAGCAGCCCGAGGGGGGGAGAGACCCAGTACTTC. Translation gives CASSPRGGETQYF.

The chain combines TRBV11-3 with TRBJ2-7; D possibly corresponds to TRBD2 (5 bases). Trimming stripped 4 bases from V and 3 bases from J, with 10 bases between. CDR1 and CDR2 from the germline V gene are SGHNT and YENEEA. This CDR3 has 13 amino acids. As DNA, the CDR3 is TGTGCCAGCAGCTCGCCTGGGAGCTACGAGCAGTACTTC. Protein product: CASSSPGSYEQYF.

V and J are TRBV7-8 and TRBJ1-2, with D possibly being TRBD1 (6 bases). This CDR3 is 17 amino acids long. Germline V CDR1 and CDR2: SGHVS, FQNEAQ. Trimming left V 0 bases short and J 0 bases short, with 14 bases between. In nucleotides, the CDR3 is TGTGCCAGCAGCTTAGCGGCAGGGGAGTTAGCTAACTATGGCTACACCTTC. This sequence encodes CASSLAAGELANYGYTF.

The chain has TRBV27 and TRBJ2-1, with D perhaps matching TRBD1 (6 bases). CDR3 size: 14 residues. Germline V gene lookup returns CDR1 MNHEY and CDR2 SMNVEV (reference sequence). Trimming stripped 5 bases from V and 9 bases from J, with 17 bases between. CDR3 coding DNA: TGTGCCAGCAGTCGCCCCCAGGGGACGGGTGAGCAGTTCTTC. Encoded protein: CASSRPQGTGEQFF.

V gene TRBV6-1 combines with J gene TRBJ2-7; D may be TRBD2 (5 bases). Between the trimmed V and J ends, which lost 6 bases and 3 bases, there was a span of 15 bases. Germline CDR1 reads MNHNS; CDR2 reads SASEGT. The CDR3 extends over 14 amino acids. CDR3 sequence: CASSPHEGYYEQYF. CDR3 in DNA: TGTGCCAGCAGCCCTCACGAGGGCTACTACGAGCAGTACTTC.

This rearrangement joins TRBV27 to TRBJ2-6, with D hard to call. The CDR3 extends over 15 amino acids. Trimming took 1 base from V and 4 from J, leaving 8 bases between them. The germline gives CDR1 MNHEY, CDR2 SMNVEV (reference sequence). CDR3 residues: CASSLLGPGANVLTF. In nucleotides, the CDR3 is TGTGCCAGCAGTTTATTGGGCCCCGGGGCCAACGTCCTGACTTTC.